A selection of T cell receptor beta chains follows, all from one sample in a study of shared clonotypes between healthy human individuals. The repertoire was sequenced with immunoSEQ multiplex PCR; TCRdb's copy has only in-frame clones and lacks some. This table holds about 690,000 clones, 90% found once. Sequencing used memory CD8+ T cells from PBMCs. All receptors come from a man younger than 30 in good health. Some clones in this sample may be carry-over from other donors' samples. Both conserved end residues are part of each CDR3. D genes are given only for firm matches. Not every row has a clone size; where given, it reads once, few, many or a size class.

TRBV5-4	NA	NA	TRBJ2-1	CASTEPGHFDEQFF	TGTGCCAGCACCGAGCCTGGTCACTTCGATGAGCAGTTCTTC
TRBV11-2	NA	NA	TRBJ2-3	CASSLSTDTQYF	TGTGCCAGCAGCCTCAGCACAGATACGCAGTATTTT
TRBV27	NA	TRBD1	TRBJ1-2	CASSSRTGVYGYTF	TGTGCCAGCAGTTCCAGGACAGGGGTCTATGGCTACACCTTC
TRBV5-6	once	NA	TRBJ2-3	CASSGWTAGDTQYF	TGTGCCAGCAGCGGGTGGACAGCGGGAGATACGCAGTATTTT
TRBV28	NA	NA	TRBJ2-7	CASRPGRRSYEQYF	TGTGCCAGCAGGCCGGGACGCCGCTCCTACGAGCAGTACTTC
TRBV19	NA	TRBD1	TRBJ1-1	CASSIGQGYTEAFF	TGTGCCAGTAGTATCGGACAGGGATATACTGAAGCTTTCTTT
TRBV27	once	TRBD2	TRBJ2-6	CASSTLPPGAGVAGANVLTF	TGTGCCAGCAGCACACTACCACCCGGAGCGGGAGTCGCTGGGGCCAACGTCCTGACTTTC
TRBV18	NA	TRBD2	TRBJ2-7	CASSRGLAALDEQYF	TGTGCCAGCTCACGCGGACTAGCGGCCCTTGACGAGCAGTACTTC
TRBV5-1	NA	NA	TRBJ2-7	CASSLESSYEQYF	TGCGCCAGCAGCTTGGAGAGCTCCTACGAGCAGTACTTC
TRBV4-3	NA	TRBD1	TRBJ2-7	CASSQGARGPYEQYF	TGCGCCAGCAGCCAAGGGGCCAGGGGGCCTTACGAGCAGTACTTC
TRBV27	NA	NA	TRBJ1-2	CASSQSAGTLNPYGYTF	TGTGCCAGCAGTCAATCCGCCGGGACACTCAACCCTTATGGCTACACCTTC
TRBV10-1	NA	TRBD1	TRBJ2-7	CASSAGTEGWAAYEQYF	TGCGCCAGCAGCGCCGGGACAGAAGGCTGGGCGGCCTACGAGCAGTACTTC
TRBV4-1	NA	TRBD2	TRBJ2-5	CASSPGTSGSYLRGQYF	TGCGCCAGCAGCCCGGGGACTAGCGGGAGTTACCTCAGGGGCCAGTACTTC
TRBV7-2	NA	NA	TRBJ2-7	CASSLDVDLEQYF	TGTGCCAGCAGCTTAGATGTTGATTTGGAGCAGTACTTC
TRBV28	NA	NA	TRBJ2-1	CASSIYTMYSYNEQFF	TGTGCCAGCAGTATATATACTATGTACTCCTACAATGAGCAGTTCTTC
TRBV10-3	NA	NA	TRBJ2-1	CAIWGGSLADEQFF	TGTGCCATCTGGGGGGGCTCCTTAGCGGATGAGCAGTTCTTC
TRBV6-5	NA	TRBD1	TRBJ2-1	CASSYSDRYYNEQFF	TGTGCCAGCAGTTACTCGGACAGGTACTACAATGAGCAGTTCTTC
TRBV2	few	NA	TRBJ2-3	CASSESGRVTDTQYF	TGTGCCAGCAGTGAGTCGGGAAGGGTCACAGATACGCAGTATTTT
TRBV9	once	NA	TRBJ2-7	CASSVEAGQSSYEQYF	TGTGCCAGCAGCGTAGAGGCGGGACAGAGCTCCTACGAGCAGTACTTC
TRBV7-6	NA	NA	TRBJ1-1	CASSSYHLPGAKTEAFF	TGTGCCAGCAGCTCCTACCACCTCCCCGGGGCGAAGACTGAAGCTTTCTTT
TRBV9	few	NA	TRBJ1-1	CASSETGRMNTEAFF	TGTGCCAGCAGCGAGACGGGACGGATGAACACTGAAGCTTTCTTT
TRBV25-1	NA	TRBD1	TRBJ1-2	CASSRTGVNYGYTF	TGTGCCAGCAGCCGGACAGGGGTTAACTATGGCTACACCTTC
TRBV27	NA	NA	TRBJ2-5	CASSFSGFGRETQYF	TGTGCCAGCAGTTTCTCAGGGTTTGGGCGAGAGACCCAGTACTTC
TRBV28	NA	NA	TRBJ1-5	CASSPVGGLQPQHF	TGTGCCAGCAGTCCCGTTGGGGGCCTTCAGCCCCAGCATTTT
TRBV11-2	NA	NA	TRBJ1-1	CASSFPLDRKNTEAFF	TGTGCCAGCAGCTTCCCCCTAGACAGGAAGAACACTGAAGCTTTCTTT
TRBV27	NA	NA	TRBJ2-7	CASSPSGGQVSYEQYF	TGTGCCAGCAGTCCTTCCGGGGGGCAGGTATCATACGAGCAGTACTTC
TRBV7-9	NA	TRBD1	TRBJ1-2	CASSPSRTGFAGYTF	TGTGCCAGCAGCCCGTCACGGACAGGGTTTGCTGGCTACACCTTC
TRBV6-6	NA	NA	TRBJ2-1	CASSHRTGPYNEQFF	TGTGCCAGCAGTCACCGTACGGGGCCCTACAATGAGCAGTTCTTC
TRBV6-1	NA	NA	TRBJ2-1	CASSEGGNEQFF	TGTGCCAGCAGTGAAGGAGGGAATGAGCAGTTCTTC
TRBV7-2	NA	TRBD2	TRBJ2-7	CASSLVAGLGGEQYF	TGTGCCAGCAGCTTAGTAGCGGGATTGGGGGGCGAGCAGTACTTC
TRBV19	NA	NA	TRBJ2-3	CASSIEDRYTDTQYF	TGTGCCAGTAGTATAGAAGACAGATACACAGATACGCAGTATTTT
TRBV7-8	NA	TRBD1	TRBJ2-7	CASSPGKTGAYEQYF	TGTGCCAGCAGCCCGGGTAAGACAGGGGCCTACGAGCAGTACTTC
TRBV27	NA	NA	TRBJ2-2	CASSLWTPGYTGELFF	TGTGCCAGCAGTTTATGGACCCCTGGGTACACCGGGGAGCTGTTTTTT
TRBV6-5	NA	TRBD2	TRBJ2-5	CASSLSGGETQYF	TGTGCCAGCAGTCTCTCGGGGGGGGAGACCCAGTACTTC
TRBV28	NA	TRBD1	TRBJ2-7	CASSLRTGRYEQYF	TGTGCCAGCAGTTTAAGGACAGGGAGGTACGAGCAGTACTTC
TRBV11-2	NA	NA	TRBJ2-5	CASSPWDSGEQYF	TGTGCCAGCAGCCCGTGGGACAGCGGGGAGCAGTACTTC
TRBV10-2	NA	TRBD2	TRBJ2-7	CASSEPGLAGTPTSYEQYF	TGCGCCAGCAGTGAGCCGGGACTAGCGGGAACCCCAACCTCCTACGAGCAGTACTTC
TRBV6-5	few	NA	TRBJ2-7	CASSYSTGAYEQYF	TGTGCCAGCAGTTACTCGACAGGTGCCTACGAGCAGTACTTC
TRBV20-1	NA	NA	TRBJ1-1	CSAVDAEAFF	TGCAGTGCGGTCGACGCTGAAGCTTTCTTT
TRBV7-5	NA	NA	TRBJ2-3	CARSTPGQISDTQYF	TGTGCCAGAAGCACTCCGGGACAGATATCAGATACGCAGTATTTT
TRBV9	NA	NA	TRBJ2-2	CASSVDGWSGELFF	TGTGCCAGCAGCGTAGATGGGTGGTCGGGGGAGCTGTTTTTT
TRBV7-9	NA	NA	TRBJ2-2	CASSLAGEAGELFF	TGTGCCAGCAGCTTAGCGGGAGAGGCCGGGGAGCTGTTTTTT
TRBV28	NA	TRBD1	TRBJ2-5	CASSAGQGTLIFQETQYF	TGTGCCAGCAGTGCGGGACAGGGAACCCTTATCTTCCAAGAGACCCAGTACTTC